The TCR beta chain under discussion was sequenced for a study of CD8+CD57+ T cells in acquired aplastic anemia. On the study more broadly: When averaged, DNA from sorted CD4+ and CD8+ cells came to about 2.9 ug. Notes on the study in general: Researchers report that around 31 CD8+ CDR3 sequences appeared in both patients and controls.

Patients who underwent sequencing had shown CD8+CD57+ cell expansion by flow cytometry. All participating patients were living with severe acquired aplastic anemia. By the time of blood sampling, patients had still received no therapy. Germline CDR1 SGHDT, CDR2 YYEEEE. This CDR3 is built from 16 residues. Losses at the gene ends were 0 bases for V and 1 base for J; bases not matched to a gene: 6. About this clonotype: Its target is unknown.

For CDR3 and TCR beta VDJ profiling, genomic DNA was the template used. TCRdb re-analysed the reads in MiXCR, keeping a single row per CDR3 protein. The sample holds about 180,000 distinct CDR3 sequences; nearly 65% are singletons and the top ten take under 55%. The sequence came from a human donor with aplastic anemia. This sequence joins TRBV5-6 and TRBJ2-5, with 7 bases that match TRBD1. Material: sorted CD4+, CD8+, or CD8+CD57+ T cells (not recorded which) from PBMCs. The CDR3 sequence is CASSLATGNFQETQYF. As DNA, the CDR3 is TGTGCCAGCAGCTTGGCGACAGGGAACTTCCAAGAGACCCAGTACTTC.